The clone carrying this T cell receptor beta chain was found a few times. Each CDR3 protein gets one entry after TCRdb re-called the 5' RACE reads with MiXCR. The sample consists of approximately 250,000 distinct CDR3 sequences, 32% of them appearing once. V shed 3 bases and J shed 0 bases, with 9 bases lying between them. The CDR3 runs to 16 residues. CDR1 and CDR2 (germline): ENHRY, SYGVKD. This entry is derived from a study of CD8 T cells in ankylosing spondylitis. The receptor was isolated from a male donor with ankylosing spondylitis or in good health (not recorded which). The chain is built from TRBV10-3 and TRBJ2-6; D is undetermined. Sequenced sample: blood, either unsorted or a sorted T cell fraction (not recorded which). The CDR3 DNA reads TGTGCCATCAGTGAATCATGGGACTCTGGGGCCAACGTCCTGACTTTC. It encodes CAISESWDSGANVLTF.